What follows are 17 T cell receptor beta chains derived from one specimen sequenced in a study of control samples from healthy donors and cancer patients. Sequencing used immunoSEQ multiplex PCR; TCRdb keeps in-frame clones, though not all of them. The sample yields some 130,000 clones, approximately 90% seen once. The sequenced material came from blood. All receptors come from a woman between 45 and 65 years old in good health.

The chain joins TRBV27 to TRBJ1-6, with D tentatively TRBD1 (6 bases). The CDR3 runs 16 residues. CDR1 is MNHEY, CDR2 SMNVEV, per germline (reference sequence). The germline V and J ends were trimmed by 7 bases and 0 bases, with 13 bases remaining between them. The CDR3 reads CASKAGASSYNSPLHF. As DNA, the CDR3 is TGTGCCAGCAAGGCAGGGGCTAGCTCCTATAATTCACCCCTCCACTTT.

This chain links TRBV19 with TRBJ1-5; D is possibly TRBD1 (5 bases). This CDR3 has 15 amino acids. Looked up from germline, CDR1 is LNHDA and CDR2 is SQIVND (reference sequence). The V gene lost 7 bases and the J gene lost 1 base, with 14 bases spanning the gap. CDR3 nucleotides: TGTGCCAGTAACCCCCTCGAGGGGAGCAATCAGCCCCAGCATTTT. Translating it yields CASNPLEGSNQPQHF.

This chain uses TRBV30 with TRBJ2-7; D possibly matches TRBD1 or TRBD2 (5 bases each). Germline V lookup: CDR1 GTSNPN, CDR2 SVGIG (reference sequence). CDR3 length: 11 amino acids. The V gene lost 5 bases and the J gene lost 7 bases, with 12 bases spanning the gap. CDR3 bases: TGTGCCTGGGGGGGTCTGAGGGAGCAGTACTTC. This encodes CAWGGLREQYF.

The J gene is TRBJ2-3, the V gene TRBV25-1; the D is unclear. Germline V gene sequence: CDR1 MGHDK, CDR2 SYGVNS. The CDR3 covers 17 residues. V gave up 3 bases and J gave up 1 base, with 17 bases separating them. The CDR3 reads CASSEVKNPDGTDTQYF. DNA for the CDR3: TGTGCCAGCAGTGAGGTAAAAAATCCAGACGGCACAGATACGCAGTATTTT.

This clone was picked up a small number of times. This chain joins TRBV19 and TRBJ1-3; D ambiguous. V shed 1 base and J shed 0 bases, with 7 bases lying between them. CDR1 is LNHDA, CDR2 SQIVND, per germline (reference sequence). The CDR3 covers 15 residues. The CDR3 here is CASSIAGNSGNTIYF. For the CDR3, the DNA is TGTGCCAGTAGTATAGCGGGGAACTCTGGAAACACCATATATTTT.

The chain links TRBV11-2 to TRBJ2-1, with TRBD2 identical over 9 bases. CDR3 length: 18 residues. CDR1 is SGHAT and CDR2 is FQNNGV in the germline V gene. With V trimmed by 4 bases and J by 3 bases, 13 bases remained unmatched. This CDR3 is CASSSFYLAGESYNEQFF. As DNA, the CDR3 is TGTGCCAGCAGCTCTTTCTACTTAGCGGGAGAAAGCTACAATGAGCAGTTCTTC. The variable domain in full, completed from reference TRBV11-2 and TRBJ2-1, reads EAGVAQSPRYKIIEKRQSVAFWCNPISGHATLYWYQQILGQGPKLLIQFQNNGVVDDSQLPKDRFSAERLKGVDSTLKIQPAKLEDSAVYLCASSSFYLAGESYNEQFFGPGTRLTVL.

As to this clone: Other DNA sequences from this sample encode an identical CDR3 as well. CDR3 coding DNA: TGTGCCAGCAGCTTAGGGGGGTTGGGTTTCAATGAGCAGTTCTTC. Its protein is CASSLGGLGFNEQFF. The J gene is TRBJ2-1, the V gene TRBV7-9; D may be TRBD1 or TRBD2 (5 bases each). The CDR3 has 15 amino acids. The germline V and J ends were trimmed by 1 base and 6 bases, with 13 bases remaining between them. Germline CDR1 reads SEHNR; CDR2 reads FQNEAQ (reference sequence).

The CDR3 spells CSVGQGSNTGELFF. The DNA for the CDR3 is TGCAGCGTTGGCCAGGGGAGCAACACCGGGGAGCTGTTTTTT. V gene TRBV29-1 combines with J gene TRBJ2-2; a possible D gene is TRBD1 (6 bases). The CDR3 runs to 14 residues. The V end lost 4 bases, the J end lost 2 bases, and 11 bases lay between the germline ends. From germline, CDR1 is SQVTM and CDR2 ANQGSEA.

The chain recombines TRBV20-1 with TRBJ1-5; 8 bases are shared with TRBD1. The CDR3 is 14 amino acids. The V segment lost 3 bases and the J segment 2 bases; nucleotides outside the gene matches: 3. Germline V gene data show CDR1 as DFQATT and CDR2 as SNEGSKA (reference sequence). The CDR3 sequence: CSASQGAGNQPQHF. The CDR3 DNA follows: TGCAGTGCTAGTCAGGGGGCCGGCAATCAGCCCCAGCATTTT.

V usage is TRBV6-4 and J usage is TRBJ1-6; 7 bases fit TRBD1. Germline V CDR1 and CDR2: MRHNA, SNTAGT. Trimming at V came to 6 bases and at J to 12 bases, leaving 14 bases not matched to a gene. The CDR3 has 15 residues. The CDR3 sequence is CASSPYRDSSLPLHF. CDR3 nucleotide sequence: TGTGCCAGCAGCCCTTACCGGGACAGTTCGTTACCCCTCCACTTT.

The V and J genes are TRBV4-2 and TRBJ2-7, with D possibly TRBD1 on 5 matching bases. Germline-derived CDR1 and CDR2 are LGHNA and YNFKEQ. The CDR3 spans 16 residues. Deletions cut 0 bases from V and 5 bases from J, with 17 bases between. This CDR3 is CASSQDWQGGLDEQYF. CDR3 DNA sequence: TGTGCCAGCAGCCAAGATTGGCAGGGTGGATTGGACGAGCAGTACTTC.

The genes are TRBV6-5 and TRBJ1-6, with TRBD1 identical over 7 bases. Looked up from germline, CDR1 is MNHEY and CDR2 is SVGAGI. This CDR3 spans 14 amino acids. V was clipped by 6 bases and J by 6 bases; unmatched bases: 5. CDR3: CASREDRINSPLHF. CDR3 in DNA: TGTGCCAGCAGGGAGGACAGGATTAATTCACCCCTCCACTTT.

V gene TRBV6-6 combines with J gene TRBJ1-1; D gene ambiguous. The V gene lost 0 bases and the J gene lost 7 bases, with 9 bases spanning the gap. CDR3 length equals 13 residues. Germline assignment: CDR1 MNHNY and CDR2 SVGAGI (reference sequence). DNA of the CDR3: TGTGCCAGCAGTTACTCGTCGGGTTATGAAGCTTTCTTT. Its protein is CASSYSSGYEAFF.

The rearrangement uses TRBV7-9 and TRBJ2-3; tentatively, D is TRBD2 (5 bases). The CDR3 contains 16 residues. V lost 1 base to trimming and J lost 0 bases, with 11 bases between them. Germline CDR1 SEHNR, CDR2 FQNEAQ (reference sequence). CDR3 region: CASSLVAGTSTDTQYF. The CDR3 DNA is TGTGCCAGCAGCTTAGTGGCGGGTACTAGCACAGATACGCAGTATTTT.

The V and J genes are TRBV5-1 and TRBJ2-2; 7 bases match TRBD1. After removal of 3 bases from V and 6 bases from J, the junction contained 11 bases not matched to a gene. CDR3 length: 16 residues. Germline assignment: CDR1 SGHRS and CDR2 YFSETQ. The CDR3: CASSSFVGGAAGELFF. In nucleotides, the CDR3 is TGCGCCAGCAGCTCCTTTGTAGGGGGCGCGGCCGGGGAGCTGTTTTTT.

This rearrangement joins TRBV19 to TRBJ1-4; possible D gene TRBD1, 5 bases. The germline V gene encodes CDR1 LNHDA and CDR2 SQIVND (reference sequence). V lost 3 bases and J 2 bases, leaving 10 bases between the germline ends. The CDR3 length is 15 residues. This CDR3 is CASSIRGGTNEKLFF. CDR3 DNA sequence: TGTGCCAGTAGTATCCGCGGGGGGACTAATGAAAAACTGTTTTTT.

The chain couples TRBV19 to TRBJ1-1, with 8 bases matching TRBD1. The CDR3 runs 15 residues. Losses at the gene ends were 5 bases for V and 12 bases for J; bases not matched to a gene: 17. Looked up from germline, CDR1 is LNHDA and CDR2 is SQIVND (reference sequence). CDR3 in amino acids: CASSATFRDRLGSFF. The CDR3 nucleotides are TGTGCCAGTAGTGCCACATTCCGGGACAGGTTAGGGTCTTTCTTT.